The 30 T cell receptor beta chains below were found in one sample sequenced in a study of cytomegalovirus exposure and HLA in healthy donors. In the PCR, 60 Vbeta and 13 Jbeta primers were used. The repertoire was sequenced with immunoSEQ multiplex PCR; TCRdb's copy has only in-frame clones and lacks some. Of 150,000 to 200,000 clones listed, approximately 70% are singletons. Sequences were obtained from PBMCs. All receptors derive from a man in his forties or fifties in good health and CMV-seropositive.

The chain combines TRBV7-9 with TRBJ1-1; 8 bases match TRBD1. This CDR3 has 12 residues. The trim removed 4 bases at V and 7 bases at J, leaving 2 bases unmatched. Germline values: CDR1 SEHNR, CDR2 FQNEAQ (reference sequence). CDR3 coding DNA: TGTGCCAGCAGCTCCGGACAGGGTGAAGCTTTCTTT. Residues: CASSSGQGEAFF.

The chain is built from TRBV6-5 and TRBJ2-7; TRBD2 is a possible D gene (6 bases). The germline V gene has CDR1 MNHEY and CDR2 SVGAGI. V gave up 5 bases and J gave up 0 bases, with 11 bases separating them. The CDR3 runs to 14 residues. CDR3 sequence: CASSRRRASYEQYF. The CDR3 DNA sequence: TGTGCCAGCAGTCGGCGGAGGGCCTCCTACGAGCAGTACTTC.

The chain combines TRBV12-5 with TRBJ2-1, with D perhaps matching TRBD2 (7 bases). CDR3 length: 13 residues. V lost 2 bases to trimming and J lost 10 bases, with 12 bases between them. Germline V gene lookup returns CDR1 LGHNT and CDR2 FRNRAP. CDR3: CASGLKGGEEQFF. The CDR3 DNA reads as TGTGCTAGTGGTTTGAAGGGGGGGGAAGAGCAGTTCTTC.

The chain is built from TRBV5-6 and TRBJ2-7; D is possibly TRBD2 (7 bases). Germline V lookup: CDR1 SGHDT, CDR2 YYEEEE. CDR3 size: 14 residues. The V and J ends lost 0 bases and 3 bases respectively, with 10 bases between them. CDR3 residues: CASSLAGEGYEQYF. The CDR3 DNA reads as TGTGCCAGCAGCTTGGCAGGGGAGGGCTACGAGCAGTACTTC.

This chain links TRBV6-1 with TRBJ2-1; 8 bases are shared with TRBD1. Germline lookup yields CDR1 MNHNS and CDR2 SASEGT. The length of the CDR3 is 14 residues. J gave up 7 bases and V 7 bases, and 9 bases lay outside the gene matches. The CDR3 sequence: CASMVAGGRNEQFF. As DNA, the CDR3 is TGTGCCAGCATGGTGGCAGGGGGCAGGAATGAGCAGTTCTTC.

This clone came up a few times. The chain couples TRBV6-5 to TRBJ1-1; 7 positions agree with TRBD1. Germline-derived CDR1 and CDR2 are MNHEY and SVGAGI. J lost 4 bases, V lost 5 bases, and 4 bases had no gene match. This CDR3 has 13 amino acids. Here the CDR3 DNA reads TGTGCCAGCAGTGAAGCAGGGGGCACTGAAGCTTTCTTT. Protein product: CASSEAGGTEAFF.

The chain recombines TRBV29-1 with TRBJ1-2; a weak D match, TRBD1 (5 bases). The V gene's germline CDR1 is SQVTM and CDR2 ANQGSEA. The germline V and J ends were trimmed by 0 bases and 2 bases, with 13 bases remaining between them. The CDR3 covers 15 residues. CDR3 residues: CSVEDIAGWNYGYTF. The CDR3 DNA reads TGCAGCGTTGAAGATATAGCAGGGTGGAACTATGGCTACACCTTC.

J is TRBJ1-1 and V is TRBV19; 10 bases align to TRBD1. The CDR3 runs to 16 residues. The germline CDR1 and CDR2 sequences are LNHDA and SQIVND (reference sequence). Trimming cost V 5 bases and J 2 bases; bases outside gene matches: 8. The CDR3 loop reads CASSPRDRGLNTEAFF. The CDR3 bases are TGTGCCAGTAGTCCCAGGGACAGGGGCCTCAACACTGAAGCTTTCTTT.

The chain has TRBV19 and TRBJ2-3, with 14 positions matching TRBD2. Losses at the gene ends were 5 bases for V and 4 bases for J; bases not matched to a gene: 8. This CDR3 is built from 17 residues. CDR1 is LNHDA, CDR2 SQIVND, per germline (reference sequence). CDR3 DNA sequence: TGTGCCAGTAGTCCCCCGGGACTAGCGGGGGCAGCAGATACGCAGTATTTT. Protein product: CASSPPGLAGAADTQYF. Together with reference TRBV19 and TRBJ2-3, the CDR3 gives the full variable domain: DGGITQSPKYLFRKEGQNVTLSCEQNLNHDAMYWYRQDPGQGLRLIYYSQIVNDFQKGDIAEGYSVSREKKESFPLTVTSAQKNPTAFYLCASSPPGLAGAADTQYFGPGTRLTVL.

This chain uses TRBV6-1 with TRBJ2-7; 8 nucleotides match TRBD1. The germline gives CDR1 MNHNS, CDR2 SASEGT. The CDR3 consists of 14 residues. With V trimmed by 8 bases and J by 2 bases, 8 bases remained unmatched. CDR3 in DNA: TGTGCCAGCCAAATCGGACAGGGCCCCTACGAGCAGTACTTC. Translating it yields CASQIGQGPYEQYF.

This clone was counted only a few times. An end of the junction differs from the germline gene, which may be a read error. The CDR3 bases are TGCGCCAGCCGCCAGGGGAGGGTAAACACTGAAGCTTTCTTT. The encoded protein is CASRQGRVNTEAFF. The genes are TRBV4-3 and TRBJ1-1, with a weak D call TRBD1 (6 bases). CDR1 is LGHNA and CDR2 is YSLEER in the germline V gene. There are 14 residues in the CDR3.

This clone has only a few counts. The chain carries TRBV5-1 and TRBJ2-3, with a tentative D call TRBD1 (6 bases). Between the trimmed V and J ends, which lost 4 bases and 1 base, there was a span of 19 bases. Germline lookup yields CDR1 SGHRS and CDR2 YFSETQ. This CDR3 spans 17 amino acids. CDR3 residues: CASSSPPRGKGTDTQYF. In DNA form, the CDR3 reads TGCGCCAGCAGCAGCCCCCCCAGGGGAAAGGGCACAGATACGCAGTATTTT. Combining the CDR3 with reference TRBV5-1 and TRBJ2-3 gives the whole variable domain KAGVTQTPRYLIKTRGQQVTLSCSPISGHRSVSWYQQTPGQGLQFLFEYFSETQRNKGNFPGRFSGRQFSNSRSEMNVSTLELGDSALYLCASSSPPRGKGTDTQYFGPGTRLTVL.

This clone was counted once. CDR3 nucleotides: TGTGCCAGCAGCCCTCAGCAGGGGTACTCTGGGGCCAACGTCCTGACTTTC. Translating it yields CASSPQQGYSGANVLTF. The V and J genes are TRBV5-5 and TRBJ2-6; D may be TRBD1 (6 bases). V shed 4 bases and J shed 0 bases, with 14 bases lying between them. The CDR3 spans 17 residues. Looked up from germline, CDR1 is SGHKS and CDR2 is YYEKEE (reference sequence).

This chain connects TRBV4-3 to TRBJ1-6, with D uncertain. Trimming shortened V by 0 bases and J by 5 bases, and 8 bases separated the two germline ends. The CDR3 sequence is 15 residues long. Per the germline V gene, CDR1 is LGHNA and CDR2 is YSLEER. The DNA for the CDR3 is TGCGCCAGCAGCCAAGATCGAACAGATAATTCACCCCTCCACTTT. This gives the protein CASSQDRTDNSPLHF.

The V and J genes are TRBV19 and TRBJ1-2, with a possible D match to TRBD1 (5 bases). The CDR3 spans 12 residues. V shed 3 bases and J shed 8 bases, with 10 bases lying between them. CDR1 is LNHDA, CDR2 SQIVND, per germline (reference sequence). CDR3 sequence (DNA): TGTGCCAGTAGTATTACCAGGGAAGGCTACACCTTC. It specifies CASSITREGYTF.

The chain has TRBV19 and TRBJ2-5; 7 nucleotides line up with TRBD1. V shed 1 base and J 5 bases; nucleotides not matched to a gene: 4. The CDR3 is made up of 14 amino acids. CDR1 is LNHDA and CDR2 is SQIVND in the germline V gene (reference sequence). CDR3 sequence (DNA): TGTGCCAGTAGTATAGGTGGCAGGGGGGAGACCCAGTACTTC. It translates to CASSIGGRGETQYF.

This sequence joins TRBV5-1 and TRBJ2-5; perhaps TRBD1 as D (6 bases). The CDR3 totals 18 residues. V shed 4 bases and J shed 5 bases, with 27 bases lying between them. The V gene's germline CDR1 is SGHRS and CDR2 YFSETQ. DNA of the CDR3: TGCGCCAGCAGCCCGTATCCCCCCCCGGGACAAAGAGGGGAGACCCAGTACTTC. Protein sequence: CASSPYPPPGQRGETQYF.

The CDR3 DNA reads TGTGCCAGCAGCCAGACAGGGGCCAAGGGGGAGCAGTTCTTC. Translating it yields CASSQTGAKGEQFF. The chain has TRBV11-2 and TRBJ2-1; 8 bases line up with TRBD1. From germline, CDR1 is SGHAT and CDR2 FQNNGV. This CDR3 has 14 amino acids. The V gene end was trimmed by 5 bases and the J gene end by 10 bases; junction bases not matched to a gene: 10.

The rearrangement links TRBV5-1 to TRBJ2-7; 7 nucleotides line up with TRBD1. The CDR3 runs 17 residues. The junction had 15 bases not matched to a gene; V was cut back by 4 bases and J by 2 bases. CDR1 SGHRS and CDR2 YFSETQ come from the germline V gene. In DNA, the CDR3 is TGCGCCAGCAGCCTGAGTGCACAGGGGCCGACGACCTACGAGCAGTACTTC. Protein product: CASSLSAQGPTTYEQYF. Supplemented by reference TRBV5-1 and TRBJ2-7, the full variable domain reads KAGVTQTPRYLIKTRGQQVTLSCSPISGHRSVSWYQQTPGQGLQFLFEYFSETQRNKGNFPGRFSGRQFSNSRSEMNVSTLELGDSALYLCASSLSAQGPTTYEQYFGPGTRLTVT.

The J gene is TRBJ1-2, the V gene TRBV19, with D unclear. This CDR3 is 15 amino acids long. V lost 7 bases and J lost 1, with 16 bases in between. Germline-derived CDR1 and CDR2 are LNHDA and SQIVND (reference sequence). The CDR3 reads CASTPSRQINYGYTF. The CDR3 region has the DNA TGTGCCAGTACCCCATCCAGACAAATTAACTATGGCTACACCTTC.

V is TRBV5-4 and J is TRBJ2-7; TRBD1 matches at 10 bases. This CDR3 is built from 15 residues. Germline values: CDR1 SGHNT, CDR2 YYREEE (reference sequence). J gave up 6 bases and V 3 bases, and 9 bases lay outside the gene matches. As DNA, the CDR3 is TGTGCCAGCAGCTCGGCCGTGGGACAGGGGTCCGAGCAGTACTTC. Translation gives CASSSAVGQGSEQYF.

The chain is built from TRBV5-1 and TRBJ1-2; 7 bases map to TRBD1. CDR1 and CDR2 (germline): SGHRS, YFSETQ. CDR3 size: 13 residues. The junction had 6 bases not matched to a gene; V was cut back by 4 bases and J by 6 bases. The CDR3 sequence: CASSLQGTNGYTF. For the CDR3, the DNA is TGCGCCAGCAGCCTACAGGGGACGAATGGCTACACCTTC.

CDR3 region: CSAGDSETQYF. CDR3 DNA: TGCAGTGCTGGGGACTCGGAGACCCAGTACTTC. The chain has TRBV20-1 and TRBJ2-5, with a weak D call TRBD2 (6 bases). The CDR3 contains 11 residues. CDR1 and CDR2 from the germline V gene are DFQATT and SNEGSKA (reference sequence). The ends were cut back, 5 bases at V and 5 bases at J, with 9 bases in the middle.

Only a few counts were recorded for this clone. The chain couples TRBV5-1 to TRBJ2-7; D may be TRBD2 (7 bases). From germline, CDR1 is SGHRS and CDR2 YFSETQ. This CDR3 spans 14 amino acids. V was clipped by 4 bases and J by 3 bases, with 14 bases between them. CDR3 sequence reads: CASSTQGGGYEQYF. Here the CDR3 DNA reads TGCGCCAGCAGCACCCAAGGGGGGGGCTACGAGCAGTACTTC.

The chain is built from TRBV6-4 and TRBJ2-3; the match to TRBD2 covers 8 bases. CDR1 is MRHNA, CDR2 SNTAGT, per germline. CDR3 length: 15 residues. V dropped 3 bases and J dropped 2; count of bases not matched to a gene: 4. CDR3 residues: CASSEAGGATDTQYF. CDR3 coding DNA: TGTGCCAGCAGTGAGGCCGGGGGGGCCACAGATACGCAGTATTTT.

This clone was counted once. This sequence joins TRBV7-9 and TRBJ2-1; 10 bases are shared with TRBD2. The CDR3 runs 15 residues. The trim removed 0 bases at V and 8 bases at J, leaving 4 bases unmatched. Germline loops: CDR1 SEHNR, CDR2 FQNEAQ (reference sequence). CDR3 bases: TGTGCCAGCAGCTTAGCCCTAGCGGGGGTGGATGAGCAGTTCTTC. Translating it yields CASSLALAGVDEQFF.

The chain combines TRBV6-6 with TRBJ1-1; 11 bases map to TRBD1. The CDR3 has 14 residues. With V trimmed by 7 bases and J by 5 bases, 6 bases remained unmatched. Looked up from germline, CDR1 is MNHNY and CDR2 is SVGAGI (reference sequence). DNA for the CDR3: TGTGCCAGCACTCAGGACAGGGGGCAGACTGAAGCTTTCTTT. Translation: CASTQDRGQTEAFF.

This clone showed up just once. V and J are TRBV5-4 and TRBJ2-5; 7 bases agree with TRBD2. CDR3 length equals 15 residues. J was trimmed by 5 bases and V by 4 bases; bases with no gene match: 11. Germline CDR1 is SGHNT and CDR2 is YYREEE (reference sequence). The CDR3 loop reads CASSPQAGEGETQYF. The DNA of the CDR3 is TGTGCCAGCAGCCCCCAGGCGGGGGAGGGGGAGACCCAGTACTTC.

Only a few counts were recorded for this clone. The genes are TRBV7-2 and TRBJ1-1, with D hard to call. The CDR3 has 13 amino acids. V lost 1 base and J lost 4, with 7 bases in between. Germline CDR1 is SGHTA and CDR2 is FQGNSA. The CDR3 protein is CASSLVGATEAFF. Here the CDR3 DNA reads TGTGCCAGCAGCTTAGTGGGAGCCACTGAAGCTTTCTTT.

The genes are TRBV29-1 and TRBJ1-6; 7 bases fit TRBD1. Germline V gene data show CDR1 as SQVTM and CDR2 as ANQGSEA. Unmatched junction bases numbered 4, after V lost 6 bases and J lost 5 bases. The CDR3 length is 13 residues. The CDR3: CSVKGTDNSPLHF. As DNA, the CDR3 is TGCAGCGTGAAAGGGACAGATAATTCACCCCTCCACTTT.